The text below deals with one T cell receptor (beta chain). Its target is not known. The table came from immunoSEQ multiplex PCR; TCRdb's copy has only in-frame clones and leaves some out. The sample has roughly 30,000 clones; 78% are singletons. The sample comes from a study of T cell responses to AZD1222 COVID-19 vaccine. Turning to the study itself: Second doses that came at about 4 or about 12 weeks were put together. Study-wide results and caveats: Clonal diversity may have been underestimated in mostly white British donors.

The CDR3 totals 16 residues. The germline V gene has CDR1 MNHEY and CDR2 SVGAGI. The ends lost 0 bases at V and 1 base at J; junction bases unmatched: 3. The V call is TRBV6-5, the J call TRBJ2-1, with 7 bases that match TRBD1. The clonotype was recovered from an adult in good health. The specimen comprised peripheral blood, sampled on day 0 of AZD1222 vaccination. The CDR3 spells CASSYSAGGSYNEQFF. CDR3 in DNA: TGTGCCAGCAGTTACTCAGCAGGGGGATCCTACAATGAGCAGTTCTTC.